The clone carrying this T cell receptor (beta chain) was seen a few times. No antigen is known for it. The data were obtained in a study of breast tumors, draining lymph nodes, adjacent tissues. TCRdb redid the calling of the multiplex PCR reads with MiXCR, one entry per CDR3 protein. The table lists more than 20,000 distinct CDR3 sequences, about half of them singletons, with roughly 8% in the top ten. The CDR3 is 12 amino acids. The ends were cut back, 4 bases at V and 10 bases at J, with 13 bases in the middle. CDR1 is SGHTA, CDR2 FQGNSA, per germline. Study-wide findings and caveats: Tumor repertoires ranked between lymph nodes and nontumor tissue in diversity, with V and J gene preferences. Compared with basal-like, luminal-like tumors shared significantly more repertoire with nontumor tissue. Data only fit, rather than demonstrated, lymph node origin of most tumor T cells.

This TCR was sampled from a female donor with breast cancer. Some clones in this sample may be carry-over from other donors' samples. The chain links TRBV7-2 to TRBJ1-1; weak D call: TRBD1 (6 bases). The sequenced material came from breast tumor tissue. CDR3 amino acids: CASSYRGDVAFF. The DNA for the CDR3 is TGTGCCAGCAGCTATAGGGGGGACGTAGCTTTCTTT.